The source of this T cell receptor (beta chain) is a study of T cells in Graves' hyperthyroidism and ophthalmopathy. Background on the study: Peripheral blood specimens were obtained at initial diagnosis, prior to any treatment. Whole-study results and caveats: In blood, most of the thyroid clonotypes expanded above 0.001 were also present.

The V end lost 6 bases, the J end lost 2 bases, and 21 bases lay between the germline ends. The CDR3 is 17 amino acids. Patients aged 18 to 65 with hyperthyroidism were newly diagnosed, with duration under 2 months. RNA transcripts gave rise to amplified TCR beta CDR3 regions. The primer set for the first-round RT-PCR of the TCR CDR3 was HTBI. Using its own MiXCR run on the multiplex PCR reads, TCRdb lists one record per CDR3 protein. The sample holds under 450,000 distinct CDR3 sequences, approximately 14% seen once. This clonotype turned up a few times. Its target is unknown. Sequenced input: blood. The chain recombines TRBV12-3 or TRBV12-4 with TRBJ2-3; D perhaps matches TRBD2 (7 bases). The TCR comes from a woman aged 18 to 35 with Graves' hyperthyroidism. The CDR3 DNA is TGTGCCAGCAGCCAAAAGGGGGGGAGGAGATTCACAGATACGCAGTATTTT. Its translation: CASSQKGGRRFTDTQYF.